Presented here are 7 T cell receptor beta chains from one specimen sequenced in a study of CD8+CD57+ T cells in acquired aplastic anemia (dated by TCRdb to the late 2010s). Patients chosen for sequencing had shown expansion of CD8+CD57+ cells by flow cytometry. TCRdb lists the instrument as Illumina HiSeq 2000. Profiling of TCR beta VDJ combinations and CDR3 sequences used genomic DNA as the template. TCRdb reprocessed the public reads (quality trimming at Q25 with fastp, clone calling with MiXCR) and kept in-frame beta chains. Each record represents a unique CDR3 protein, reported with the most common genes and DNA among its rows. The sample table shows some 150,000 distinct CDR3 sequences, and around half are seen once. Clones ranked in the top ten supply around 1.1% of the sample. Sequences were obtained from sorted CD4+, CD8+, or CD8+CD57+ T cells (not recorded which) from PBMCs. The receptors derive from a human donor with aplastic anemia.

This clonotype was picked up many times. The CDR3 loop is CASGSRNEQFF. The CDR3 DNA reads TGTGCCAGCGGAAGCCGCAATGAGCAGTTCTTC. This chain connects TRBV7-2 to TRBJ2-1, with D hard to call. Germline loops: CDR1 SGHTA, CDR2 FQGNSA. The germline V and J ends were trimmed by 8 bases and 6 bases, with 8 bases remaining between them. The CDR3 has 11 amino acids. The whole variable domain, filled in from reference TRBV7-2 and TRBJ2-1, reads GAGVSQSPSNKVTEKGKDVELRCDPISGHTALYWYRQSLGQGLEFLIYFQGNSAPDKSGLPSDRFSAERTGGSVSTLTIQRTQQEDSAVYLCASGSRNEQFFGPGTRLTVL.

J is TRBJ1-2 and V is TRBV29-1; D unclear. The CDR3 runs to 12 residues. V lost 6 bases to trimming and J lost 3 bases, with 11 bases between them. CDR1 SQVTM and CDR2 ANQGSEA come from the germline V gene. As DNA, the CDR3 is TGCAGCGTCCGGGGTGAGGACTATGGCTACACCTTC. Its protein is CSVRGEDYGYTF.

This clonotype was picked up a small number of times. A much larger clone sits a single nucleotide away, making a read error possible. The chain combines TRBV3-1 with TRBJ1-6, with D tentatively TRBD1 (6 bases). This CDR3 has 15 amino acids. The V end lost 4 bases, the J end lost 10 bases, and 17 bases lay between the germline ends. Germline V CDR1 and CDR2: LGHDT, YNNKEL (reference sequence). The CDR3 DNA reads TGTGCCAGCAGCCGAGCGCACCAGGGGACGTCACCCCTCCACTTT. Amino acids: CASSRAHQGTSPLHF.

This clonotype was recorded a few times. This rearrangement joins TRBV15 to TRBJ2-1; TRBD2 is a possible D gene (5 bases). V was trimmed by 0 bases and J by 6 bases, leaving 15 bases between them. This CDR3 has 16 amino acids. Germline V lookup: CDR1 LNHNV, CDR2 YYDKDF (reference sequence). The CDR3 DNA reads as TGTGCCACCAGCAGAGATGGGCTAGCATCCCTCAATGAGCAGTTCTTC. It translates to CATSRDGLASLNEQFF.

This clonotype has a count of ten or more. This chain links TRBV7-2 with TRBJ2-2, with D maybe TRBD2 (6 bases). The V gene lost 3 bases and the J gene lost 2 bases, with 10 bases spanning the gap. CDR3 length: 15 residues. Germline CDR1 reads SGHTA; CDR2 reads FQGNSA. This CDR3 reads CASSFGGINTGELFF. The CDR3 DNA sequence: TGTGCCAGCAGCTTTGGGGGGATTAACACCGGGGAGCTGTTTTTT.

J is TRBJ1-2 and V is TRBV19; the match to TRBD1 covers 8 bases. The V segment lost 5 bases and the J segment 6 bases; nucleotides outside the gene matches: 11. Germline V gene data show CDR1 as LNHDA and CDR2 as SQIVND (reference sequence). CDR3 length equals 15 residues. The chain's CDR3 is CASSAGTGRRDGYTF. The DNA for the CDR3 is TGTGCCAGTAGTGCCGGGACAGGTCGTCGGGATGGCTACACCTTC.

The V gene is TRBV9, the J gene TRBJ2-7, with 8 bases that match TRBD2. Germline-derived CDR1 and CDR2 are SGDLS and YYNGEE. Unmatched junction bases numbered 8, after V lost 3 bases and J lost 6 bases. The CDR3 runs 14 residues. CDR3 amino acids: CASSAPGGAGEQYF. CDR3 in DNA: TGTGCCAGCAGCGCGCCGGGGGGGGCAGGCGAGCAGTACTTC.